What follows are 15 T cell receptor beta chains derived from one specimen sequenced in a study of blood T cell repertoires in COVID-19. TCRdb keeps only in-frame clones here, not all; method: immunoSEQ multiplex PCR. The sample records fewer than 50,000 clones, 88% being singletons. The sequenced material came from peripheral blood. The source of these receptors is a man aged 65 to 79 with active COVID-19.

This sequence joins TRBV18 and TRBJ2-1, with 9 bases identical to TRBD1. V gave up 2 bases and J gave up 2 bases; unmatched junction bases: 1. The CDR3 has 15 amino acids. Germline V CDR1 and CDR2: KGHSH, LQKENI. The CDR3 sequence: CASSPGTGTYNEQFF. In DNA form, the CDR3 reads TGTGCCAGCTCACCAGGGACAGGGACCTACAATGAGCAGTTCTTC.

V gene TRBV7-2 combines with J gene TRBJ2-1, with D perhaps matching TRBD2 (5 bases). This CDR3 has 15 residues. Germline CDR1 is SGHTA and CDR2 is FQGNSA. V was pared by 5 bases and J by 2 bases, with 13 bases between. In nucleotides, the CDR3 is TGTGCCAGCAGCCCGGTTGGAGCGGCCTACAATGAGCAGTTCTTC. Translating gives CASSPVGAAYNEQFF. Supplemented by reference TRBV7-2 and TRBJ2-1, the full variable domain reads GAGVSQSPSNKVTEKGKDVELRCDPISGHTALYWYRQSLGQGLEFLIYFQGNSAPDKSGLPSDRFSAERTGGSVSTLTIQRTQQEDSAVYLCASSPVGAAYNEQFFGPGTRLTVL.

The chain is built from TRBV12-3 or TRBV12-4 and TRBJ1-1; TRBD1 matches 7 bases. With V trimmed by 5 bases and J by 2 bases, 2 bases remained unmatched. The CDR3 runs to 13 residues. The CDR3: CASSRQGNTEAFF. The CDR3 nucleotides are TGTGCCAGCAGTAGACAGGGAAACACTGAAGCTTTCTTT.

The V and J genes are TRBV6-5 and TRBJ1-1; D perhaps matches TRBD1 (6 bases). The germline CDR1 and CDR2 sequences are MNHEY and SVGAGI. The V end was cut by 5 bases, the J end by 1 base, with 11 bases between. CDR3 length: 14 amino acids. CDR3 DNA sequence: TGTGCCAGCAGTAAAACGACAGGGAACACTGAAGCTTTCTTT. This codes for CASSKTTGNTEAFF.

This sequence joins TRBV7-3 and TRBJ2-1; TRBD1 matches at 7 bases. Germline CDR1 and CDR2: SGHTA and FQGTGA. The CDR3 is 18 residues long. V was pared by 4 bases and J by 0 bases, with 12 bases of the junction left unmatched. DNA of the CDR3: TGTGCCAGCAGCTCAAAAGGCCCGACAGGGCGCTCCTACAATGAGCAGTTCTTC. It encodes CASSSKGPTGRSYNEQFF.

In this sample, this clone turned up once. J is TRBJ2-3 and V is TRBV6-5, with D possibly matching TRBD2 (6 bases). This CDR3 region has 14 residues. The germline CDR1 and CDR2 sequences are MNHEY and SVGAGI. V lost 0 bases and J 3 bases, leaving 7 bases between the germline ends. CDR3 DNA sequence: TGTGCCAGCAGTTACTCCGGGGGTACAGATACGCAGTATTTT. As protein: CASSYSGGTDTQYF.

The chain couples TRBV18 to TRBJ2-5; possibly TRBD2 for D (5 bases). The CDR3 length is 13 residues. From germline, CDR1 is KGHSH and CDR2 LQKENI. The V end lost 4 bases, the J end lost 5 bases, and 11 bases lay between the germline ends. The CDR3 loop is CASSQRRWETQYF. The CDR3 nucleotides are TGTGCCAGCTCACAGAGGAGGTGGGAGACCCAGTACTTC. The whole variable domain, filled in from reference TRBV18 and TRBJ2-5, reads NAGVMQNPRHLVRRRGQEARLRCSPMKGHSHVYWYRQLPEEGLKFMVYLQKENIIDESGMPKERFSAEFPKEGPSILRIQQVVRGDSAAYFCASSQRRWETQYFGPGTRLLVL.

This chain uses TRBV10-3 with TRBJ1-2; 7 positions agree with TRBD1. Germline trimming cut 6 bases from V and 2 bases from J; bases unmatched to any gene: 6. Per the germline V gene, CDR1 is ENHRY and CDR2 is SYGVKD. This CDR3 comprises 14 residues. CDR3 nucleotide sequence: TGTGCCATCAGCGAGACAGGGCTCAACTATGGCTACACCTTC. This sequence encodes CAISETGLNYGYTF.

This chain joins TRBV30 and TRBJ1-1, with 9 bases identical to TRBD1. Looked up from germline, CDR1 is GTSNPN and CDR2 is SVGIG (reference sequence). This CDR3 has 15 residues. V was clipped by 2 bases and J by 5 bases; unmatched bases: 9. CDR3 bases: TGTGCCTGGAGTCCCTGGGGGACAGGGCAAACTGAAGCTTTCTTT. Its protein is CAWSPWGTGQTEAFF.

The chain has TRBV9 and TRBJ1-2, with a possible D match to TRBD1 (6 bases). From germline, CDR1 is SGDLS and CDR2 YYNGEE. The CDR3 consists of 14 residues. Trimming took 4 bases from V and 8 from J, leaving 18 bases between them. The CDR3: CASSPRGGTAGYTF. The CDR3 nucleotides are TGTGCCAGCAGCCCGAGGGGGGGGACTGCCGGCTACACCTTC.

This chain connects TRBV20-1 to TRBJ2-1, with TRBD2 identical over 11 bases. Unmatched junction bases numbered 7, after V lost 3 bases and J lost 0 bases. The length of the CDR3 is 17 residues. Germline V gives CDR1 DFQATT, CDR2 SNEGSKA (reference sequence). The CDR3 is CSASSSGRPSSYNEQFF. The DNA for the CDR3 is TGCAGTGCTAGTTCTAGCGGGAGGCCGAGCTCCTACAATGAGCAGTTCTTC.

V gene TRBV6-5 combines with J gene TRBJ2-7; weak D call: TRBD1 (6 bases). V was pared by 3 bases and J by 4 bases, with 13 bases between. The CDR3 spans 14 residues. CDR1 and CDR2 (germline): MNHEY, SVGAGI. The CDR3 reads CASSYAGQGYEQYF. The CDR3 coding sequence is TGTGCCAGCAGTTATGCAGGTCAGGGGTACGAGCAGTACTTC.

The chain is built from TRBV5-1 and TRBJ1-2, with TRBD1 matching 8 bases. V trimming: 1 base; J trimming: 4 bases; junction bases outside the gene matches: 9. This CDR3 comprises 16 residues. CDR1 SGHRS and CDR2 YFSETQ come from the germline V gene. The CDR3 loop reads CASSLIDRGGVYGYTF. The CDR3, as DNA: TGCGCCAGCAGCTTGATCGACAGGGGTGGGGTCTATGGCTACACCTTC.

The chain joins TRBV4-1 to TRBJ1-6; D possibly corresponds to TRBD1 (5 bases). The CDR3 contains 15 residues. V lost 1 base and J 8 bases, leaving 12 bases between the germline ends. CDR1 and CDR2 from the germline V gene are MGHRA and YSYEKL. CDR3 bases: TGCGCCAGCAGCCAAGGACAGTACGAGGATTCACCCCTCCACTTT. This translates into CASSQGQYEDSPLHF.

The CDR3 here is CASSPDRGGNTIYF. The CDR3, as DNA: TGTGCCAGCTCACCGGACAGGGGCGGAAACACCATATATTTT. The V call is TRBV18, the J call TRBJ1-3; 9 bases line up with TRBD1. Germline V gene sequence: CDR1 KGHSH, CDR2 LQKENI. The trim removed 3 bases at V and 4 bases at J, leaving 1 base unmatched. The CDR3 loop spans 14 amino acids.